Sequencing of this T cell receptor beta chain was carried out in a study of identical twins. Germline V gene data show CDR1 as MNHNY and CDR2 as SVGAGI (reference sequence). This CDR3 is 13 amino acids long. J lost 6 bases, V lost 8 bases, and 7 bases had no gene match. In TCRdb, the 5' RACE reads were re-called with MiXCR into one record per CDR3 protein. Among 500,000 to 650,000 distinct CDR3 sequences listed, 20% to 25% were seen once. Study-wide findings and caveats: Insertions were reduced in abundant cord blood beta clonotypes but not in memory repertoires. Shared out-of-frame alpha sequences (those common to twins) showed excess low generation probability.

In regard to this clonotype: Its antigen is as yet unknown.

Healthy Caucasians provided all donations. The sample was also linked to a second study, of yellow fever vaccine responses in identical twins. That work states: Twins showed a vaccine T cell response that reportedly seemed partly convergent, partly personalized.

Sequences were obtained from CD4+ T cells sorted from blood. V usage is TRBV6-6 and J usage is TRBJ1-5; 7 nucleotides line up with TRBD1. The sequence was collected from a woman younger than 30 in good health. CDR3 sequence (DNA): TGTGCCAGCGATAACAGGGGAAGTCAGCCCCAGCATTTT. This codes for CASDNRGSQPQHF.